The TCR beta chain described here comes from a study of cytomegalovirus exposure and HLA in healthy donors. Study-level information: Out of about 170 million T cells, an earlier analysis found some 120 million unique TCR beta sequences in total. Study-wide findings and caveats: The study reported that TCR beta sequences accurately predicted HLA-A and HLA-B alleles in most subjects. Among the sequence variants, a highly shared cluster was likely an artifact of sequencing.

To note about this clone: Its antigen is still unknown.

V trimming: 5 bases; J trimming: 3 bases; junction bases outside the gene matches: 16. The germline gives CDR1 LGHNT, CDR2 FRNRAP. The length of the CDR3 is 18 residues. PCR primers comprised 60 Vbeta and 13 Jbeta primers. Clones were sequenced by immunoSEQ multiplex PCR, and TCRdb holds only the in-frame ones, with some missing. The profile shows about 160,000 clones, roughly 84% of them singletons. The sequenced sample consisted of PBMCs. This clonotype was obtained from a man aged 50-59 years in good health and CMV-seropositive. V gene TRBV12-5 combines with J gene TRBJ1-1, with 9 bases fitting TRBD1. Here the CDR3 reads CASGLRRTGEGVDTEAFF. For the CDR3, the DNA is TGTGCTAGTGGTCTCCGCCGGACAGGGGAGGGAGTTGACACTGAAGCTTTCTTT.